The present T cell receptor (beta chain) was sequenced within a study of shared T cell receptors in the human thymus. Profiled with immunoSEQ multiplex PCR; TCRdb holds only in-frame clones, not every one. Here the sample spans more than 550,000 clones, 70% to 90% being singletons. V shed 8 bases and J shed 10 bases, with 13 bases lying between them. Germline lookup yields CDR1 MGHDK and CDR2 SYGVNS. The CDR3 has 11 residues. This clone occurred once. These data also featured in a second study, about human thymus T cells. Per that study: Resected material from corrective heart surgery provided the thymus tissue analysed. Related research has reported that thymic repertoires overlap highly among unrelated individuals.

The sample taken for sequencing was thymocytes. The genes are TRBV25-1 and TRBJ2-3, with D hard to call. This TCR was sampled from a girl under two years old with a congenital heart defect. CDR3: CASERTEAQYF. The CDR3 nucleotides read TGTGCCAGCGAAAGAACCGAGGCGCAGTATTTT.